The 13 T cell receptor beta chains reported below all come from one sample, sequenced in a study of vaccination effects on CD4 cells after COVID-19. These TCRs' antigens remain unknown. Expansion of antigen-specific CD4+ T cells with viral peptide pools was carried out by the ViraFEST assay before sequencing. When about ten days of culture had elapsed, CD4+ T cells were isolated. BNT162b2 vaccine or mRNA-1273 vaccine was given to participants in two doses. The method was immunoSEQ multiplex PCR; TCRdb's version includes in-frame clones alone and lacks a portion of them. This sample yields about 24,000 clones, of which over 75% are seen a single time; 20% to 25% belongs to the top ten. The sample here was CD4+ T cells from PBMCs cultured with HCoV-NL63 spike peptides, taken after COVID-19 vaccination. These TCRs come from a human donor who received a COVID-19 vaccine.

CDR3 sequence: CASSPSGNNSPLHF. In nucleotides, the CDR3 is TGTGCCAGCAGTCCTTCAGGGAATAATTCACCCCTCCACTTT. The V call is TRBV28, the J call TRBJ1-6, with a weak D call TRBD1 (5 bases). The V gene's germline CDR1 is MDHEN and CDR2 SYDVKM. Trimming removed 5 bases at V and 5 bases at J, with 10 bases between. The CDR3 has 14 amino acids.

A word on this clone: Distinct nucleotide sequences in the sample also encode this CDR3. The genes are TRBV18 and TRBJ2-1; TRBD2 aligns across 8 bases. Per germline, CDR1 KGHSH and CDR2 LQKENI. The CDR3 runs 13 residues. Unmatched junction bases numbered 2, after V lost 3 bases and J lost 7 bases. The CDR3 protein is CASSPGLVNEQFF. As DNA, the CDR3 is TGTGCCAGCTCACCGGGACTAGTAAATGAGCAGTTCTTC.

This chain joins TRBV11-2 and TRBJ1-6; D is ambiguous. Trimming pared 4 bases from V and 7 bases from J, leaving 5 bases between. This CDR3 has 12 amino acids. The V gene's germline CDR1 is SGHAT and CDR2 FQNNGV. CDR3 protein: CASSSRNSPLHF. The DNA of the CDR3 is TGTGCCAGCAGCTCTCGAAATTCACCCCTCCACTTT.

This clone was seen a handful of times. The chain uses TRBV6-5 and TRBJ1-2; 9 bases agree with TRBD1. Trimming cost V 7 bases and J 6 bases; bases outside gene matches: 6. CDR1 is MNHEY and CDR2 is SVGAGI in the germline V gene. CDR3 length: 13 amino acids. This CDR3 reads CASTTQGADGYTF. The CDR3 DNA is TGTGCCAGCACCACACAGGGGGCTGATGGCTACACCTTC.

The rearrangement joins TRBV5-4 to TRBJ2-1, with unresolved D. V was pared by 0 bases and J by 0 bases, with 7 bases between. This CDR3 spans 15 amino acids. Germline V gives CDR1 SGHNT, CDR2 YYREEE (reference sequence). Here the CDR3 DNA reads TGTGCCAGCAGCTTGGGCGGTAGCTCCTACAATGAGCAGTTCTTC. Its protein is CASSLGGSSYNEQFF.

This clone was observed a few times. CDR3 coding DNA: TGTGCCAGCAGTGAAGGGGGAGGGTATGGGCAGTACTTC. It translates to CASSEGGGYGQYF. The rearrangement joins TRBV6-1 to TRBJ2-7; the match to TRBD2 covers 7 bases. The CDR3 has 13 amino acids. The germline V gene encodes CDR1 MNHNS and CDR2 SASEGT. V lost 1 base and J lost 9; bases outside the gene matches: 6.

The chain couples TRBV21-1 to TRBJ1-3. TRBV21-1 is a pseudogene locus. This CDR3 has 16 amino acids. The CDR3 DNA sequence: TGTGCCAGCAGCAAAGCGAGAGGGGCCTCTGGAAACACCATATATTTT. This gives the protein CASSKARGASGNTIYF.

This clone was detected once. The V gene is TRBV29-1, the J gene TRBJ2-7; no clear D. Trimming removed 6 bases at V and 2 bases at J, with 11 bases between. The CDR3 has 12 residues. Germline CDR1 SQVTM, CDR2 ANQGSEA. The CDR3 region is CSVRIQAYEQYF. CDR3 bases: TGCAGCGTGAGAATTCAGGCCTACGAGCAGTACTTC.

The gene calls are TRBV12-3 or TRBV12-4 and TRBJ2-1, with D hard to call. V lost 6 bases and J 4 bases, leaving 10 bases between the germline ends. CDR3 size: 13 residues. Written as DNA, the CDR3 is TGTGCCAGCAGGACGGACCTATACAATGAGCAGTTCTTC. As protein: CASRTDLYNEQFF.

This sequence joins TRBV6-2 or TRBV6-3 and TRBJ2-7; a possible D gene is TRBD1 (5 bases). The germline V and J ends were trimmed by 2 bases and 6 bases, with 8 bases remaining between them. Germline CDR1 is MNHEY and CDR2 is SVGEGT. This CDR3 is 12 amino acids long. The CDR3 loop reads CASSYTGFEQYF. CDR3 nucleotides: TGTGCCAGCAGTTACACAGGATTCGAGCAGTACTTC.

V usage is TRBV12-3 or TRBV12-4 and J usage is TRBJ1-5; a weak D match, TRBD1 (6 bases). The V end lost 7 bases, the J end lost 2 bases, and 9 bases lay between the germline ends. The CDR3 loop spans 13 amino acids. CDR3 bases: TGTGCCAGCATGAGGGGGGGCAATCAGCCCCAGCATTTT. This gives the protein CASMRGGNQPQHF.

The gene calls are TRBV5-4 and TRBJ2-5; D is unclear. Per the germline V gene, CDR1 is SGHNT and CDR2 is YYREEE (reference sequence). The CDR3 spans 14 residues. V lost 0 bases, J lost 5 bases, and 11 bases lay in between. In DNA form, the CDR3 reads TGTGCCAGCAGCTTGGCGGCGGCCGGGGAGACCCAGTACTTC. Residues: CASSLAAAGETQYF.

The chain has TRBV7-9 and TRBJ2-7; the match to TRBD1 covers 8 bases. The CDR3 totals 15 residues. Germline V lookup: CDR1 SEHNR, CDR2 FQNEAQ (reference sequence). J was trimmed by 1 base and V by 5 bases; bases with no gene match: 7. The CDR3 sequence: CASSRLGDRSYEQYF. Written as DNA, the CDR3 is TGTGCCAGCAGCCGCCTGGGGGACAGGTCCTACGAGCAGTACTTC.